The 14 T cell receptor beta chains reported below all come from one sample, sequenced in a study of cytomegalovirus exposure and HLA in healthy donors (dated by TCRdb to about 2017). Library generation was performed with the immunoSEQ multiplex PCR assay. For the multiplex PCR, a mixture combining 60 forward primers for TCR Vbeta segments and 13 reverse primers for TCR Jbeta segments was used. TCRdb holds this immuneACCESS table with in-frame rearrangements only. Some clones are missing; in checked studies, unresolved V genes explain under half, and the rest has no known cause. For this sample the table gives fewer than 250,000 clones, of which around 83% were detected only once. Jointly, the top ten make up under 2% of the sample. Sequencing was carried out using PBMCs. The source of these receptors is a man aged 40-50 years in good health and CMV-seropositive.

The chain employs TRBV4-3 and TRBJ1-2, with D uncertain. Germline CDR1 is LGHNA and CDR2 is YSLEER. Trimming pared 0 bases from V and 1 base from J, leaving 12 bases between. There are 16 residues in the CDR3. This chain's CDR3 is CASSQDRLGDNYGYTF. Written as DNA, the CDR3 is TGCGCCAGCAGCCAAGATCGACTGGGAGATAACTATGGCTACACCTTC.

The rearrangement uses TRBV11-1 and TRBJ2-1, with a tentative D call TRBD2 (6 bases). Germline CDR1 is SGHAT and CDR2 is FQDESV (reference sequence). V was trimmed by 2 bases and J by 0 bases, leaving 14 bases between them. This CDR3 contains 17 residues. CDR3 loop: CASSLRGRESSYNEQFF. The CDR3 DNA sequence: TGTGCCAGCAGCTTAAGGGGCCGGGAGAGCTCCTACAATGAGCAGTTCTTC.

V is TRBV27 and J is TRBJ1-4; 8 bases map to TRBD1. The CDR3 is 14 residues long. Per germline, CDR1 MNHEY and CDR2 SMNVEV (reference sequence). V lost 3 bases, J lost 7 bases, and 4 bases stayed unmatched. The CDR3 spells CASSLQGAGEKLFF. The CDR3 DNA follows: TGTGCCAGCAGTTTGCAGGGGGCGGGTGAAAAACTGTTTTTT. Complete variable domain (other parts from reference TRBV27 and TRBJ1-4): EAQVTQNPRYLITVTGKKLTVTCSQNMNHEYMSWYRQDPGLGLRQIYYSMNVEVTDKGDVPEGYKVSRKEKRNFPLILESPSPNQTSLYFCASSLQGAGEKLFFGSGTQLSVL.

The chain employs TRBV5-6 and TRBJ2-5; D possibly corresponds to TRBD1 (5 bases). Looked up from germline, CDR1 is SGHDT and CDR2 is YYEEEE. There are 15 residues in the CDR3. V lost 2 bases and J 5 bases, leaving 16 bases between the germline ends. In DNA, the CDR3 is TGTGCCAGCAGCTTTCCGACAGTGGTCGGGGAGACCCAGTACTTC. It codes for CASSFPTVVGETQYF.

This chain connects TRBV7-2 to TRBJ2-7; 9 bases map to TRBD2. The CDR3 length is 14 residues. Germline V gene sequence: CDR1 SGHTA, CDR2 FQGNSA. The V gene end was trimmed by 10 bases and the J gene end by 2 bases; junction bases not matched to a gene: 9. This CDR3 reads CATSPSGTTYEQYF. For the CDR3, the DNA is TGTGCCACCAGTCCTAGCGGGACAACCTACGAGCAGTACTTC.

The chain links TRBV7-2 to TRBJ1-2; D perhaps matches TRBD1 (5 bases). Looked up from germline, CDR1 is SGHTA and CDR2 is FQGNSA. The V end was cut by 0 bases, the J end by 6 bases, with 11 bases between. There are 14 residues in the CDR3. In nucleotides, the CDR3 is TGTGCCAGCAGCTTAGCATCCAGGGTTGATGGCTACACCTTC. This encodes CASSLASRVDGYTF.

CDR3 DNA: TGTGCCAGCAAGGACAGGGCCGGCGAGACCCAGTACTTC. Its translation: CASKDRAGETQYF. The rearrangement uses TRBV5-4 and TRBJ2-5, with 8 nucleotides matching TRBD1. The CDR3 has 13 amino acids. J lost 5 bases, V lost 6 bases, and 6 bases had no gene match. Per the germline V gene, CDR1 is SGHNT and CDR2 is YYREEE (reference sequence). The full variable domain, with the rest looked up from reference TRBV5-4 and TRBJ2-5, is ETGVTQSPTHLIKTRGQQVTLRCSSQSGHNTVSWYQQALGQGPQFIFQYYREEENGRGNFPPRFSGLQFPNYSSELNVNALELDDSALYLCASKDRAGETQYFGPGTRLLVL.

The rearrangement uses TRBV6-1 and TRBJ1-1, with 7 bases matching TRBD1. Trimming took 5 bases from V and 4 from J; bases not matched to a gene: 7. CDR3 size: 14 residues. In germline, CDR1 is MNHNS, CDR2 SASEGT. CDR3 nucleotide sequence: TGTGCCAGCAGTCAACAGGGGAGCGGCACTGAAGCTTTCTTT. Translated: CASSQQGSGTEAFF.

The chain recombines TRBV25-1 with TRBJ1-6; D remains ambiguous. Trimming left V 4 bases short and J 14 bases short, with 12 bases between. This CDR3 contains 12 residues. Germline assignment: CDR1 MGHDK and CDR2 SYGVNS. As DNA, the CDR3 is TGTGCCAGCAGTGGCTCCGGGAGCACCCTCCACTTT. Its translation is CASSGSGSTLHF.

This clone turned up a few times. The chain couples TRBV6-1 to TRBJ2-7, with D hard to call. Germline loops: CDR1 MNHNS, CDR2 SASEGT. With 7 bases removed from V and 0 bases from J, the gap between germline ends came to 13 bases. This CDR3 is built from 14 residues. The CDR3 sequence is CASKSTFSSYEQYF. The CDR3 DNA sequence: TGTGCCAGCAAATCGACATTTAGCTCCTACGAGCAGTACTTC.

The chain uses TRBV7-6 and TRBJ2-4; the match to TRBD2 covers 7 bases. Germline CDR1 and CDR2: SGHVS and FNYEAQ. J lost 6 bases, V lost 1 base, and 6 bases had no gene match. This CDR3 comprises 15 residues. The CDR3 region is CASSLGAGVGNIQYF. CDR3 sequence (DNA): TGTGCCAGCAGCTTAGGGGCGGGAGTAGGAAACATTCAGTACTTC.

The sample holds a few counts of this clone. The rearrangement uses TRBV28 and TRBJ1-5; 12 bases fit TRBD1. J was trimmed by 2 bases and V by 4 bases; bases with no gene match: 9. Looked up from germline, CDR1 is MDHEN and CDR2 is SYDVKM. This CDR3 is built from 18 residues. In DNA, the CDR3 is TGTGCCAGCAGTTCGCCCACGGGGACAGGGGGCCGCAATCAGCCCCAGCATTTT. It translates to CASSSPTGTGGRNQPQHF.

The J gene is TRBJ1-5, the V gene TRBV27; D is uncertain. The V gene's germline CDR1 is MNHEY and CDR2 SMNVEV (reference sequence). The CDR3 consists of 13 residues. V lost 2 bases and J 5 bases, leaving 7 bases between the germline ends. The chain's CDR3 is CASSLRLDQPQHF. As DNA, the CDR3 is TGTGCCAGCAGTTTACGTCTCGATCAGCCCCAGCATTTT.

V is TRBV9 and J is TRBJ2-1, with 13 bases matching TRBD2. This CDR3 has 16 amino acids. In germline, CDR1 is SGDLS, CDR2 YYNGEE. V was pared by 2 bases and J by 9 bases, with 8 bases of the junction left unmatched. CDR3 region: CASSVQGLAGEGEQFF. The CDR3 nucleotides read TGTGCCAGCAGCGTCCAAGGACTAGCGGGAGAAGGTGAGCAGTTCTTC.